A single sample gave rise to the 15 T cell receptor beta chains below, sequenced in a study of PD-L1 blockade in urothelial cancer. Repertoires were generated with immunoSEQ multiplex PCR, while TCRdb's copy carries only in-frame clones and drops some. The sample shows 56,000 or so clones, roughly 86% of them seen only once. The sample in question was PBMCs, obtained around atezolizumab (anti-PD-L1) treatment. Receptors were obtained from a man aged 45-65 years with urothelial cancer.

The genes are TRBV27 and TRBJ1-4; D gene unclear. V shed 7 bases and J shed 3 bases, with 15 bases lying between them. Germline values: CDR1 MNHEY, CDR2 SMNVEV (reference sequence). The CDR3 covers 15 residues. The CDR3 protein is CASKAQRVANEKLFF. The CDR3 nucleotides are TGTGCCAGCAAAGCCCAGAGGGTGGCTAATGAAAAACTGTTTTTT.

The rearrangement uses TRBV27 and TRBJ2-1; 11 bases line up with TRBD2. Trimming cost V 9 bases and J 5 bases; bases outside gene matches: 6. The germline V gene encodes CDR1 MNHEY and CDR2 SMNVEV (reference sequence). The CDR3 is 14 residues long. Here the CDR3 reads CASSGLAANNEQFF. As DNA, the CDR3 is TGTGCCAGTTCGGGACTAGCGGCGAACAATGAGCAGTTCTTC.

The chain is built from TRBV25-1 and TRBJ1-6, with D maybe TRBD1 (6 bases). CDR1 and CDR2 (germline): MGHDK, SYGVNS. Trimming shortened V by 4 bases and J by 0 bases, and 10 bases separated the two germline ends. This CDR3 comprises 16 residues. The CDR3 loop reads CASSARGRSYNSPLHF. DNA for the CDR3: TGTGCCAGCAGTGCCAGGGGTCGCTCCTATAATTCACCCCTCCACTTT.

The genes are TRBV18 and TRBJ1-1; no clear D. V gave up 3 bases and J gave up 2 bases, with 10 bases separating them. Germline CDR1 KGHSH, CDR2 LQKENI. The CDR3 is 14 residues long. DNA of the CDR3: TGTGCCAGCTCACCCACAGATTCCAACACTGAAGCTTTCTTT. Translation: CASSPTDSNTEAFF. Complete variable domain (other parts from reference TRBV18 and TRBJ1-1): NAGVMQNPRHLVRRRGQEARLRCSPMKGHSHVYWYRQLPEEGLKFMVYLQKENIIDESGMPKERFSAEFPKEGPSILRIQQVVRGDSAAYFCASSPTDSNTEAFFGQGTRLTVV.

The CDR3 loop is CASSEGLAAESTDTQYF. Written as DNA, the CDR3 is TGCGCCAGCAGCGAAGGACTAGCGGCGGAGAGCACAGATACGCAGTATTTT. The gene calls are TRBV5-1 and TRBJ2-3; 10 nucleotides agree with TRBD2. The trim removed 4 bases at V and 0 bases at J, leaving 8 bases unmatched. This CDR3 comprises 17 residues. Looked up from germline, CDR1 is SGHRS and CDR2 is YFSETQ.

The genes are TRBV19 and TRBJ1-1; D gene ambiguous. Germline loops: CDR1 LNHDA, CDR2 SQIVND (reference sequence). This CDR3 comprises 16 residues. V dropped 7 bases and J dropped 0 bases, with 18 bases sitting between them. DNA of the CDR3: TGTGCCAGTATTCCGGGGAGGCAGGCCTTGAACACTGAAGCTTTCTTT. Encoded protein: CASIPGRQALNTEAFF.

This rearrangement joins TRBV6-5 to TRBJ2-1, with 7 positions matching TRBD1. CDR1 and CDR2 (germline): MNHEY, SVGAGI. V gave up 0 bases and J gave up 6 bases; unmatched junction bases: 2. The CDR3 is made up of 14 amino acids. This CDR3 is CASSYSDRANEQFF. In DNA, the CDR3 is TGTGCCAGCAGTTACTCAGACAGGGCCAATGAGCAGTTCTTC.

The J gene is TRBJ2-3, the V gene TRBV9; D gene unclear. Germline CDR1 reads SGDLS; CDR2 reads YYNGEE. The V end lost 3 bases, the J end lost 3 bases, and 11 bases lay between the germline ends. This CDR3 contains 14 residues. CDR3 sequence: CASSGQTRTDTQYF. Written as DNA, the CDR3 is TGTGCCAGCAGCGGCCAAACGAGAACAGATACGCAGTATTTT.

The chain uses TRBV6-1 and TRBJ2-7; TRBD1 matches 8 bases. This CDR3 has 14 residues. V shed 8 bases, J shed 5 bases, and the junction held 11 bases outside the gene matches. Germline V CDR1 and CDR2: MNHNS, SASEGT. The CDR3 region is CASLRWGQENEQYF. As DNA, the CDR3 is TGTGCCAGCCTCCGGTGGGGACAGGAGAACGAGCAGTACTTC.

The genes are TRBV6-6 and TRBJ2-3; 11 positions agree with TRBD2. CDR3 length: 16 residues. Germline assignment: CDR1 MNHNY and CDR2 SVGAGI (reference sequence). V gave up 6 bases and J gave up 7 bases; unmatched junction bases: 12. CDR3 sequence (DNA): TGTGCCAGCAGCCCTTTTAGCGGGAGGGCCTTTAATACGCAGTATTTT. Translating gives CASSPFSGRAFNTQYF.

This clone has only a few counts. The genes are TRBV28 and TRBJ1-1, with no clear D. The ends were cut back, 7 bases at V and 1 base at J, with 13 bases in the middle. The CDR3 loop spans 14 amino acids. From germline, CDR1 is MDHEN and CDR2 SYDVKM. CDR3 amino acids: CASNPGRGNTEAFF. Here the CDR3 DNA reads TGTGCCAGCAACCCCGGACGGGGGAACACTGAAGCTTTCTTT.

The count of this clone is one. The chain uses TRBV6-5 and TRBJ2-1; TRBD1 matches at 8 bases. The germline V gene encodes CDR1 MNHEY and CDR2 SVGAGI. This CDR3 has 15 amino acids. V lost 5 bases and J lost 5; bases outside the gene matches: 8. The chain's CDR3 is CASSNPGQANNEQFF. The CDR3 nucleotides are TGTGCCAGCAGTAACCCGGGACAGGCCAACAATGAGCAGTTCTTC.

The chain is built from TRBV2 and TRBJ1-3, with a tentative D call TRBD1 (6 bases). Germline V gives CDR1 SNHLY, CDR2 FYNNEI. The germline V and J ends were trimmed by 2 bases and 0 bases, with 8 bases remaining between them. The CDR3 is made up of 15 amino acids. CDR3 bases: TGTGCCAGCAGTGAACAACAGGGCTCTGGAAACACCATATATTTT. The encoded protein is CASSEQQGSGNTIYF.

As to this clone: Other DNA variants within this sample encode the same CDR3. V gene TRBV28 combines with J gene TRBJ2-7; 9 bases map to TRBD1. With V trimmed by 3 bases and J by 2 bases, 5 bases remained unmatched. The CDR3 sequence is 15 residues long. From germline, CDR1 is MDHEN and CDR2 SYDVKM. CDR3 sequence reads: CASSLPGQGTYEQYF. The CDR3 region has the DNA TGTGCCAGCAGTTTGCCGGGACAGGGTACCTACGAGCAGTACTTC.

This clone was detected only once. V usage is TRBV18 and J usage is TRBJ1-5; TRBD1 might be the D (6 bases). Germline CDR1 KGHSH, CDR2 LQKENI. The V end was cut by 5 bases, the J end by 3 bases, with 14 bases between. The CDR3 extends over 15 amino acids. The CDR3: CASSTYGQNNQPQHF. CDR3 nucleotides: TGTGCCAGCTCAACTTACGGACAGAACAATCAGCCCCAGCATTTT.